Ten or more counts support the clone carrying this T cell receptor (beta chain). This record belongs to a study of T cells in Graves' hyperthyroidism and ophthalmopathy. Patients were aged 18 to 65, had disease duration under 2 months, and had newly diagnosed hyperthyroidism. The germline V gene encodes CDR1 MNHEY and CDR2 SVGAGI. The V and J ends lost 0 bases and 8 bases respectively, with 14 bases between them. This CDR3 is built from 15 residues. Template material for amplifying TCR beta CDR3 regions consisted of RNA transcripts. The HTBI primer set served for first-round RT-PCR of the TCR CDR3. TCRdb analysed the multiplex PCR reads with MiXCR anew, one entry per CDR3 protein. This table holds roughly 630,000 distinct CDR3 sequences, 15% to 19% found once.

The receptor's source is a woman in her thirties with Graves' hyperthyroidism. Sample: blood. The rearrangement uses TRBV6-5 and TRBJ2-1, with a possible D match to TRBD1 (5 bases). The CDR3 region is CASSYSNQGSYEQFF. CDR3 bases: TGTGCCAGCAGTTACTCGAATCAGGGTTCTTATGAGCAGTTCTTC.